A selection of T cell receptor beta chains follows, all from one sample in a study of blood T cell repertoires in COVID-19. TCRdb's copy holds only in-frame clones and misses some; the assay was immunoSEQ multiplex PCR. The sample has tens of thousands of clones, 90% seen once. Sequencing was performed on peripheral blood. The receptors here all came from a man in his 70s with active or convalescent COVID-19. Each CDR3 is given with its conserved first and last residue. The order of the fields is D gene, V gene, J gene, clone size, CDR3 protein, CDR3 DNA. D genes are given only for firm matches. Some rows mark clone size as missing; the rest say once, few, many or name a class of expanded clone.

D: NA
V: TRBV21-1
J: TRBJ2-2
size: NA
CDR3: CASSKEEDRSIATGELFF
DNA: TGTGCCAGCAGCAAAGAAGAGGACAGGTCCATCGCGACCGGGGAGCTGTTTTTT

D: TRBD2
V: TRBV9
J: TRBJ2-2
size: NA
CDR3: CASTVGGTTVNRNTGELFF
DNA: TGTGCCAGCACGGTCGGAGGGACTACAGTAAATCGGAACACCGGGGAGCTGTTTTTT

D: TRBD1
V: TRBV9
J: TRBJ1-1
size: NA
CDR3: CASGAGTGGAEAFF
DNA: TGTGCCAGCGGGGCCGGGACAGGGGGCGCTGAAGCTTTCTTT

D: TRBD1
V: TRBV19
J: TRBJ1-2
size: NA
CDR3: CASSAGDSSNYGYTF
DNA: TGTGCCAGTAGTGCCGGGGACAGTTCTAACTATGGCTACACCTTC

D: NA
V: TRBV19
J: TRBJ1-1
size: NA
CDR3: CASSIVSRKEDTEAFF
DNA: TGTGCCAGTAGTATAGTTTCTCGGAAAGAGGACACTGAAGCTTTCTTT

D: TRBD1
V: TRBV30
J: TRBJ1-5
size: NA
CDR3: CAWSVRGVGTGHQPQHF
DNA: TGTGCCTGGAGTGTACGGGGCGTCGGGACAGGGCATCAGCCCCAGCATTTT

D: TRBD1
V: TRBV6-5
J: TRBJ1-1
size: once
CDR3: CASRRTGGSNTEAFF
DNA: TGTGCCAGCAGGAGGACAGGGGGGTCGAACACTGAAGCTTTCTTT

D: NA
V: TRBV5-8
J: TRBJ1-5
size: once
CDR3: CASSLDRRYQPQHF
DNA: TGTGCCAGCAGCTTGGACAGGAGATATCAGCCCCAGCATTTT

D: NA
V: TRBV6-4
J: TRBJ2-3
size: NA
CDR3: CASSDLGAGDTQYF
DNA: TGTGCCAGCAGTGATTTGGGGGCAGGGGATACGCAGTATTTT

D: NA
V: TRBV7-5
J: TRBJ2-5
size: NA
CDR3: CARSLAGPGLAGKETQYF
DNA: TGTGCCAGAAGCTTAGCGGGTCCCGGACTAGCGGGGAAAGAGACCCAGTACTTC

D: TRBD2
V: TRBV11-2
J: TRBJ2-2
size: NA
CDR3: CASSLAGGRITANTGELFF
DNA: TGTGCCAGCAGCCTAGCTGGCGGGAGGATTACCGCGAACACCGGGGAGCTGTTTTTT

D: NA
V: TRBV7-2
J: TRBJ2-2
size: once
CDR3: CASSLRRAMGGELFF
DNA: TGTGCCAGCAGCTTACGGCGGGCAATGGGCGGGGAGCTGTTTTTT

D: NA
V: TRBV27
J: TRBJ1-1
size: few
CDR3: CASSSPGTGEAFF
DNA: TGTGCCAGCAGTTCCCCAGGAACAGGTGAAGCTTTCTTT

D: NA
V: TRBV6-4
J: TRBJ2-1
size: NA
CDR3: CASSVGGGESSYNEQFF
DNA: TGTGCCAGCAGCGTCGGAGGGGGGGAGAGCTCCTACAATGAGCAGTTCTTC

D: NA
V: TRBV10-1
J: TRBJ2-1
size: NA
CDR3: CANSIGNKGEQFF
DNA: TGCGCCAACTCGATCGGAAACAAGGGGGAACAGTTCTTC

D: NA
V: TRBV5-6
J: TRBJ2-5
size: few
CDR3: CASSSTGVETQYF
DNA: TGTGCCAGCAGCTCGACAGGAGTAGAGACCCAGTACTTC

D: TRBD1
V: TRBV19
J: TRBJ1-4
size: NA
CDR3: CASSRTGGDEKLFF
DNA: TGTGCCAGTAGTCGGACAGGCGGTGATGAAAAACTGTTTTTT

D: NA
V: TRBV28
J: TRBJ1-2
size: NA
CDR3: CALRGGGRTNYGYTF
DNA: TGTGCACTACGGGGAGGCGGGCGAACTAACTATGGCTACACCTTC

D: NA
V: TRBV19
J: TRBJ1-6
size: few
CDR3: CASSTPGDTNSPLHF
DNA: TGTGCCAGTAGCACCCCCGGGGATACTAATTCACCCCTCCACTTT

D: NA
V: TRBV29-1
J: TRBJ1-1
size: NA
CDR3: CSVVEGNTEAFF
DNA: TGCAGCGTTGTTGAGGGGAACACTGAAGCTTTCTTT

D: TRBD1
V: TRBV6-5
J: TRBJ2-7
size: NA
CDR3: CASRRQGNEQYF
DNA: TGTGCCAGCAGAAGACAGGGGAACGAGCAGTACTTC

D: NA
V: TRBV28
J: TRBJ1-2
size: NA
CDR3: CALGGASNYGYTF
DNA: TGTGCCCTAGGAGGGGCATCTAACTATGGCTACACCTTC

D: NA
V: TRBV5-4
J: TRBJ1-4
size: NA
CDR3: CASSQVNEKLFF
DNA: TGTGCCAGCAGCCAGGTTAATGAAAAACTGTTTTTT

D: NA
V: TRBV19
J: TRBJ1-1
size: NA
CDR3: CASSIGQFSNTEAFF
DNA: TGTGCCAGTAGTATTGGTCAGTTCTCAAACACTGAAGCTTTCTTT

D: NA
V: TRBV13
J: TRBJ1-1
size: NA
CDR3: CASSLLFGELNTEAFF
DNA: TGTGCCAGCAGCCTTCTGTTTGGAGAACTGAACACTGAAGCTTTCTTT

D: NA
V: TRBV12-3/TRBV12-4
J: TRBJ1-2
size: once
CDR3: CATRLGAGYTF
DNA: TGTGCCACCCGGTTGGGGGCCGGCTACACCTTC

D: NA
V: TRBV19
J: TRBJ1-2
size: NA
CDR3: CASSIIWGREFDGYTF
DNA: TGTGCCAGTAGTATAATCTGGGGCCGGGAGTTCGATGGCTACACCTTC

D: TRBD2
V: TRBV10-3
J: TRBJ2-2
size: NA
CDR3: CAISIIFGTSALNTGELFF
DNA: TGTGCCATCAGCATAATTTTCGGGACTAGCGCGCTAAACACCGGGGAGCTGTTTTTT

D: TRBD2
V: TRBV7-6
J: TRBJ2-1
size: NA
CDR3: CASSLGLAGGLLSNEQFF
DNA: TGTGCCAGCAGCCTGGGACTAGCGGGGGGGCTGTTGTCCAATGAGCAGTTCTTC

D: TRBD2
V: TRBV30
J: TRBJ2-3
size: NA
CDR3: CAWSDGLTSGSTDTQYF
DNA: TGTGCCTGGAGTGACGGGCTAACTAGCGGTAGCACAGATACGCAGTATTTT

D: NA
V: TRBV11-2
J: TRBJ2-1
size: NA
CDR3: CASSLAGDRGEQFF
DNA: TGTGCCAGCAGCTTAGCGGGGGACCGCGGGGAGCAGTTCTTC

D: TRBD1
V: TRBV7-9
J: TRBJ1-3
size: NA
CDR3: CATQTGAGGNTIYF
DNA: TGTGCCACCCAGACAGGGGCGGGTGGAAACACCATATATTTT

D: TRBD1
V: TRBV9
J: TRBJ2-5
size: once
CDR3: CASSVIGTGQETQYF
DNA: TGTGCCAGCAGCGTCATCGGGACAGGGCAAGAGACCCAGTACTTC

D: NA
V: TRBV25-1
J: TRBJ2-5
size: NA
CDR3: CASSELKSVETQYF
DNA: TGTGCCAGCAGTGAATTGAAAAGCGTGGAGACCCAGTACTTC

D: TRBD1
V: TRBV19
J: TRBJ1-2
size: once
CDR3: CASSLPGQGFFYGYTF
DNA: TGTGCCAGTAGTCTACCGGGACAGGGCTTTTTCTATGGCTACACCTTC

D: TRBD2
V: TRBV9
J: TRBJ2-3
size: NA
CDR3: CASSVWASGSTDTQYF
DNA: TGTGCCAGCAGCGTATGGGCTAGCGGGAGCACAGATACGCAGTATTTT

D: NA
V: TRBV19
J: TRBJ1-5
size: few
CDR3: CASSVRGWSQPQHF
DNA: TGTGCCAGTAGTGTACGAGGTTGGAGCCAGCCCCAGCATTTT

D: NA
V: TRBV30
J: TRBJ1-2
size: NA
CDR3: CALLMWGGGYTF
DNA: TGTGCCTTACTAATGTGGGGGGGCGGCTACACCTTC

D: NA
V: TRBV18
J: TRBJ1-2
size: few
CDR3: CASSTQTGNYGYTF
DNA: TGTGCCAGCTCCACACAAACAGGAAACTATGGCTACACCTTC

D: NA
V: TRBV6-5
J: TRBJ2-3
size: NA
CDR3: CASSYSSGPSDTQYF
DNA: TGTGCCAGCAGTTACTCGTCAGGCCCCTCAGATACGCAGTATTTT

D: TRBD1
V: TRBV19
J: TRBJ1-3
size: NA
CDR3: CASILLTGGSGNTIYF
DNA: TGTGCCAGTATCCTACTCACAGGGGGCTCTGGAAACACCATATATTTT

D: NA
V: TRBV5-1
J: TRBJ2-6
size: NA
CDR3: CASNDITGANVLTF
DNA: TGCGCCAGCAACGACATTACTGGGGCCAACGTCCTGACTTTC

D: NA
V: TRBV6-5
J: TRBJ1-1
size: NA
CDR3: CASRGGNTEAFF
DNA: TGTGCCAGCAGGGGGGGGAACACTGAAGCTTTCTTT

D: NA
V: TRBV19
J: TRBJ1-4
size: NA
CDR3: CASSMGRINEKLFF
DNA: TGTGCCAGTAGTATGGGGCGTATTAATGAAAAACTGTTTTTT

D: TRBD1
V: TRBV7-9
J: TRBJ1-5
size: NA
CDR3: CASSGGTGVHGNQPQHF
DNA: TGTGCCAGCAGCGGGGGGACAGGGGTTCACGGCAATCAGCCCCAGCATTTT

D: NA
V: TRBV15
J: TRBJ2-3
size: NA
CDR3: CATSLGGADTQYF
DNA: TGTGCCACCAGCCTAGGGGGAGCGGATACGCAGTATTTT

D: NA
V: TRBV19
J: TRBJ2-2
size: NA
CDR3: CASINQGLNTGELFF
DNA: TGTGCCAGCATCAATCAGGGGCTAAACACCGGGGAGCTGTTTTTT

D: TRBD1
V: TRBV7-6
J: TRBJ1-2
size: few
CDR3: CASSLEAQGQGSYTF
DNA: TGTGCCAGCAGCTTAGAGGCCCAAGGACAGGGAAGCTACACCTTC

D: NA
V: TRBV2
J: TRBJ1-5
size: NA
CDR3: CASTQVRNQPQHF
DNA: TGTGCCAGCACCCAGGTTCGCAATCAGCCCCAGCATTTT

D: NA
V: TRBV2
J: TRBJ2-7
size: NA
CDR3: CASSLLGRLTEQYF
DNA: TGTGCCAGCAGTTTGTTAGGCAGGCTGACCGAGCAGTACTTC

D: NA
V: TRBV7-2
J: TRBJ1-1
size: NA
CDR3: CASSLIILNTEAFF
DNA: TGTGCCAGCAGCTTAATTATTTTGAACACTGAAGCTTTCTTT

D: TRBD1
V: TRBV30
J: TRBJ2-3
size: NA
CDR3: CAWSVGGDADTQYF
DNA: TGTGCCTGGAGTGTAGGGGGCGACGCAGATACGCAGTATTTT

D: NA
V: TRBV11-1
J: TRBJ2-3
size: NA
CDR3: CASSFQTSLGTDTQYF
DNA: TGTGCCAGCAGCTTCCAGACTAGTCTTGGCACAGATACGCAGTATTTT

D: TRBD1
V: TRBV19
J: TRBJ1-2
size: NA
CDR3: CASSVGTVNYGYTF
DNA: TGTGCCAGTAGTGTCGGGACAGTTAACTATGGCTACACCTTC

D: TRBD1
V: TRBV2
J: TRBJ1-2
size: NA
CDR3: CASRPTGGGYGYTF
DNA: TGTGCCAGCAGGCCTACAGGGGGCGGCTATGGCTACACCTTC

D: NA
V: TRBV19
J: TRBJ1-5
size: NA
CDR3: CASSILGGVVSNQPQHF
DNA: TGTGCCAGTAGTATACTCGGGGGGGTGGTCAGCAATCAGCCCCAGCATTTT

D: NA
V: TRBV19
J: TRBJ2-1
size: few
CDR3: CASSIYNGAGNEQFF
DNA: TGTGCCAGTAGTATCTATAATGGGGCAGGGAATGAGCAGTTCTTC